The entry that follows covers one T cell receptor beta chain sequence. This sample is part of a study of T cell changes during pregnancy in multiple sclerosis. Clones were read by immunoSEQ multiplex PCR, and TCRdb kept only the in-frame ones, dropping some. The table records more than 50,000 clones, 89% of them present only once. Germline V gives CDR1 SGHRS, CDR2 YFSETQ. V was trimmed by 2 bases and J by 4 bases, leaving 15 bases between them. The CDR3 consists of 15 residues. The receptor was derived from a female donor with multiple sclerosis, enrolled in a pregnancy study. The chain combines TRBV5-1 with TRBJ2-5, with D tentatively TRBD1 (6 bases). The sequencing used peripheral blood, collected in the first trimester of pregnancy. CDR3 nucleotides: TGCGCCAGCAGCTTTACAGGGATCTTGGTAGAGACCCAGTACTTC. This sequence encodes CASSFTGILVETQYF.